The clone carrying this TCR beta chain has only a few counts. The sequencing template was cDNA reverse transcribed from extracted RNA. Repertoires were generated with immunoSEQ multiplex PCR, while TCRdb's copy carries only in-frame clones and drops some. The sample holds hundreds of thousands of clones, 58% seen once. This record belongs to a study of CD8+ T cells in alopecia areata. The CDR3 contains 16 residues. Germline trimming cut 1 base from V and 4 bases from J; bases unmatched to any gene: 7. Germline CDR1 and CDR2: LGHNA and YSLEER. Treatment defined: oral pan-JAK inhibitor, 5-10 mg twice daily.

This sequence joins TRBV4-3 and TRBJ2-1, with 7 bases matching TRBD1. The sequencing used CD4+ T cells sorted from blood, collected at week 24, from a patient treated with tofacitinib. The receptor's source is a human donor with alopecia areata. The CDR3 spells CASSQGGGRPYNEQFF. The CDR3, as DNA: TGCGCCAGCAGCCAAGGAGGGGGCCGCCCTTACAATGAGCAGTTCTTC.